Presented here are 23 T cell receptor beta chains from one specimen sequenced in a study of blood T cell repertoires in COVID-19. Data came from immunoSEQ multiplex PCR; TCRdb stores just in-frame clones and leaves some out. The sample has about 110,000 clones; about three quarters are singletons. Sequencing was performed on peripheral blood. These receptors came from a woman aged 40-49 years with acute or convalescent COVID-19.

This rearrangement joins TRBV2 to TRBJ2-2; D perhaps matches TRBD2 (6 bases). Germline V gene sequence: CDR1 SNHLY, CDR2 FYNNEI. The CDR3 extends over 16 amino acids. Trimming left V 10 bases short and J 1 base short, with 19 bases between. CDR3 in amino acids: CATSAAGSLNTGELFF. The CDR3 nucleotides are TGTGCCACGAGCGCGGCGGGGTCCCTGAACACCGGGGAGCTGTTTTTT.

This clone was seen a few times. The genes are TRBV19 and TRBJ2-5; tentatively, D is TRBD1 (5 bases). V was cut by 5 bases and J by 0 bases, with 7 bases left in between. Per the germline V gene, CDR1 is LNHDA and CDR2 is SQIVND (reference sequence). The CDR3 length is 13 residues. CDR3 bases: TGTGCCAGTAGTGGACATAACCAAGAGACCCAGTACTTC. This translates into CASSGHNQETQYF.

V and J are TRBV29-1 and TRBJ2-3; D possibly corresponds to TRBD2 (6 bases). V gave up 5 bases and J gave up 6 bases, with 21 bases separating them. Germline lookup yields CDR1 SQVTM and CDR2 ANQGSEA. This CDR3 contains 15 residues. In nucleotides, the CDR3 is TGCAGCGTTACCCCTGGCGGGGTGGCTGGGGATACGCAGTATTTT. Protein: CSVTPGGVAGDTQYF.

The rearrangement joins TRBV30 to TRBJ1-1, with D perhaps matching TRBD1 (5 bases). This CDR3 has 14 residues. Germline V gene lookup returns CDR1 GTSNPN and CDR2 SVGIG (reference sequence). Trimming removed 2 bases at V and 0 bases at J, with 10 bases between. The CDR3: CAWSQTVMNTEAFF. The CDR3 nucleotides read TGTGCCTGGAGTCAGACAGTAATGAACACTGAAGCTTTCTTT.

The chain uses TRBV7-9 and TRBJ2-5, with 9 bases lining up with TRBD2. Per germline, CDR1 SEHNR and CDR2 FQNEAQ (reference sequence). Unmatched junction bases numbered 6, after V lost 5 bases and J lost 5 bases. The CDR3 contains 14 residues. CDR3 sequence (DNA): TGTGCCAGCAGCCCCAGACTAGCGGTGGAGACCCAGTACTTC. This codes for CASSPRLAVETQYF.

CDR3 coding DNA: TGTGCCTGGAGCGTACATTTGACAGCGTTAGCTAACTATGGCTACACCTTC. This sequence encodes CAWSVHLTALANYGYTF. The J gene is TRBJ1-2, the V gene TRBV30, with a tentative D call TRBD1 (5 bases). Germline V lookup: CDR1 GTSNPN, CDR2 SVGIG (reference sequence). The CDR3 is made up of 17 amino acids. V was cut by 3 bases and J by 0 bases, with 20 bases left in between.

This chain joins TRBV12-3 or TRBV12-4 and TRBJ2-1, with D tentatively TRBD1 (5 bases). CDR3 length: 12 amino acids. V was trimmed by 6 bases and J by 4 bases, leaving 7 bases between them. CDR3 in amino acids: CASSRQYNEQFF. In DNA form, the CDR3 reads TGTGCCAGCAGCAGACAGTACAATGAGCAGTTCTTC.

The chain couples TRBV11-2 to TRBJ2-7; 8 positions agree with TRBD1. This CDR3 contains 15 residues. Germline loops: CDR1 SGHAT, CDR2 FQNNGV. The ends lost 2 bases at V and 4 bases at J; junction bases unmatched: 7. As DNA, the CDR3 is TGTGCCAGCAGCTTACAGGGGGCGGGATTGTACGAGCAGTACTTC. Amino acids: CASSLQGAGLYEQYF.

CDR3 in amino acids: CASTLETGGTEAFF. The DNA of the CDR3 is TGTGCCAGCACTCTAGAAACAGGGGGCACTGAAGCTTTCTTT. The chain combines TRBV6-5 with TRBJ1-1; 8 positions match TRBD1. There are 14 residues in the CDR3. Per the germline V gene, CDR1 is MNHEY and CDR2 is SVGAGI. J gave up 4 bases and V 7 bases, and 8 bases lay outside the gene matches.

This clone was counted only a few times. The V and J genes are TRBV19 and TRBJ2-1; 7 positions agree with TRBD2. The germline CDR1 and CDR2 sequences are LNHDA and SQIVND (reference sequence). The junction had 11 bases not matched to a gene; V was cut back by 7 bases and J by 5 bases. This CDR3 contains 15 residues. CDR3 in amino acids: CASMGRGISNNEQFF. Here the CDR3 DNA reads TGTGCCAGTATGGGGCGGGGGATATCAAACAATGAGCAGTTCTTC.

The CDR3 here is CASSSGDRHNEKLFF. The CDR3 DNA reads as TGTGCCAGCAGCTCAGGGGACAGGCATAATGAAAAACTGTTTTTT. This chain joins TRBV7-2 and TRBJ1-4; 8 bases are shared with TRBD1. The CDR3 loop spans 15 amino acids. The V and J ends lost 4 bases and 4 bases, in that order; junction bases with no gene match: 5. Germline V gene data show CDR1 as SGHTA and CDR2 as FQGNSA.

The chain combines TRBV3-1 (or the pseudogene TRBV3-2) with TRBJ2-7; a weak D match, TRBD1 (5 bases). The length of the CDR3 is 12 residues. The V gene lost 5 bases and the J gene lost 4 bases, with 9 bases spanning the gap. CDR1 and CDR2 (germline): LGHDT, YNNKEL (reference sequence). CDR3 sequence: CASSRGGYEQYF. DNA for the CDR3: TGTGCCAGCAGCAGGGGTGGTTACGAGCAGTACTTC.

The chain joins TRBV12-3 or TRBV12-4 to TRBJ1-2, with D uncertain. The CDR3 loop spans 11 amino acids. Trimming cost V 5 bases and J 5 bases, with 6 bases left between them. The CDR3 loop is CASSATYGYTF. The CDR3 region has the DNA TGTGCCAGCAGTGCCACATATGGCTACACCTTC.

The chain links TRBV7-2 to TRBJ1-4; tentatively, D is TRBD1 (5 bases). The CDR3 contains 13 residues. The V end lost 3 bases, the J end lost 7 bases, and 9 bases lay between the germline ends. Germline CDR1 reads SGHTA; CDR2 reads FQGNSA. The CDR3, as DNA: TGTGCCAGCAGCTTCACGGGGGGTGAAAAACTGTTTTTT. Protein sequence: CASSFTGGEKLFF. Based on the CDR3 plus reference TRBV7-2 and TRBJ1-4, the full variable domain is GAGVSQSPSNKVTEKGKDVELRCDPISGHTALYWYRQSLGQGLEFLIYFQGNSAPDKSGLPSDRFSAERTGGSVSTLTIQRTQQEDSAVYLCASSFTGGEKLFFGSGTQLSVL.

This rearrangement joins TRBV5-4 to TRBJ2-1; D is undetermined. There are 14 residues in the CDR3. CDR1 SGHNT and CDR2 YYREEE come from the germline V gene (reference sequence). The germline V and J ends were trimmed by 0 bases and 4 bases, with 8 bases remaining between them. The CDR3 reads CASSLASPYNEQFF. The DNA of the CDR3 is TGTGCCAGCAGCTTGGCTAGTCCTTACAATGAGCAGTTCTTC. The variable domain in full, with the rest retrieved from reference TRBV5-4 and TRBJ2-1, is ETGVTQSPTHLIKTRGQQVTLRCSSQSGHNTVSWYQQALGQGPQFIFQYYREEENGRGNFPPRFSGLQFPNYSSELNVNALELDDSALYLCASSLASPYNEQFFGPGTRLTVL.

The chain carries TRBV5-1 and TRBJ1-6, with D perhaps TRBD1 (5 bases). Germline V lookup: CDR1 SGHRS, CDR2 YFSETQ. The CDR3 consists of 15 residues. The V gene lost 0 bases and the J gene lost 6 bases, with 10 bases spanning the gap. CDR3 nucleotide sequence: TGCGCCAGCAGCTTGGAAGACAGACCTAATTCACCCCTCCACTTT. Encoded protein: CASSLEDRPNSPLHF.

The V gene is TRBV18, the J gene TRBJ1-4; D may be TRBD1 (6 bases). This CDR3 has 15 amino acids. The germline V and J ends were trimmed by 1 base and 2 bases, with 8 bases remaining between them. CDR1 is KGHSH, CDR2 LQKENI, per germline. The CDR3 region is CASSPQQGTNEKLFF. The CDR3 DNA sequence: TGTGCCAGCTCACCACAGCAGGGGACTAATGAAAAACTGTTTTTT.

In nucleotides, the CDR3 is TGTGCCAGCTCACCTAAACAAGAGACCCAGTACTTC. Amino acids: CASSPKQETQYF. V is TRBV18 and J is TRBJ2-5; D is uncertain. V lost 3 bases and J 2 bases, leaving 4 bases between the germline ends. This CDR3 comprises 12 residues. Germline CDR1 is KGHSH and CDR2 is LQKENI. Full variable domain (remainder filled in from reference TRBV18 and TRBJ2-5): NAGVMQNPRHLVRRRGQEARLRCSPMKGHSHVYWYRQLPEEGLKFMVYLQKENIIDESGMPKERFSAEFPKEGPSILRIQQVVRGDSAAYFCASSPKQETQYFGPGTRLLVL.

A few counts support this clone. The chain uses TRBV12-3 or TRBV12-4 and TRBJ1-5; possibly TRBD1 for D (5 bases). This CDR3 is 13 amino acids long. Deletions cut 6 bases from V and 6 bases from J, with 12 bases between. The CDR3 nucleotides are TGTGCCAGCAGAAGGGAAGGGGTTCAGCCCCAGCATTTT. Its protein is CASRREGVQPQHF.

The J gene is TRBJ2-7, the V gene TRBV9; D not resolved. The germline gives CDR1 SGDLS, CDR2 YYNGEE. This CDR3 contains 13 residues. Trimming stripped 2 bases from V and 0 bases from J, with 6 bases between. The CDR3 loop is CASSVGSSYEQYF. For the CDR3, the DNA is TGTGCCAGCAGCGTTGGCAGCTCCTACGAGCAGTACTTC.

The chain carries TRBV19 and TRBJ2-7, with D possibly matching TRBD2 (5 bases). Germline-derived CDR1 and CDR2 are LNHDA and SQIVND (reference sequence). Trimming removed 5 bases from V and 0 bases from J, with 17 bases in between. This CDR3 contains 16 residues. The DNA for the CDR3 is TGTGCCAGTAGTCGGCCGTCGGGGTCCACCTCCTACGAGCAGTACTTC. This gives the protein CASSRPSGSTSYEQYF.

This clone was detected once. The chain is built from TRBV6-5 and TRBJ1-1; no clear D. From germline, CDR1 is MNHEY and CDR2 SVGAGI. Deletions cut 4 bases from V and 0 bases from J, with 6 bases between. This CDR3 region has 13 residues. This CDR3 reads CASSSFMNTEAFF. The CDR3 DNA reads TGTGCCAGCAGTTCATTCATGAACACTGAAGCTTTCTTT.

V usage is TRBV4-3 and J usage is TRBJ2-7; TRBD2 agrees at 7 bases. V trimming: 0 bases; J trimming: 6 bases; junction bases outside the gene matches: 11. In germline, CDR1 is LGHNA, CDR2 YSLEER. This CDR3 is 16 amino acids long. CDR3 bases: TGCGCCAGCAGCCAAGATTCGGTGGGGACTACTTCCGAGCAGTACTTC. Encoded protein: CASSQDSVGTTSEQYF.